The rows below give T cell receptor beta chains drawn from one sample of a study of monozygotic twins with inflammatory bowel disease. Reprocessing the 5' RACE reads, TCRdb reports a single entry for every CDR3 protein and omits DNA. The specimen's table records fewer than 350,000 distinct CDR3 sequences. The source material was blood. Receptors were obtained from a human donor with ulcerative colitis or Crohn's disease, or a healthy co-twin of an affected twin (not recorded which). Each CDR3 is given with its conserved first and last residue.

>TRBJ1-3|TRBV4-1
CASSQEWRGFGNTIYF
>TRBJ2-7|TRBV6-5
CASSSKFSGQAYEQYF
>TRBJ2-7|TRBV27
CASSLSSGGSYEQYF
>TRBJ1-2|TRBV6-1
CASSQDGASNYGYTF
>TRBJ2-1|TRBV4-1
CASSQGDFDRFYNEQFF
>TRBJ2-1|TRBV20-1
CSAIGTSGSRRSYNEQFF
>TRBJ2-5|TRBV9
CASSVSGGGAGETQYF
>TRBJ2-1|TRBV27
CASSPQGRQQFF
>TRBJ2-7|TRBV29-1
CSVDSGELDVDEQYF
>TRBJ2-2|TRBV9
CASSSPASQVTGELFF
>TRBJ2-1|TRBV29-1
CSVEGGTASYNEQFF
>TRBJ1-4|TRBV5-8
CASSSDRARANEKLFF
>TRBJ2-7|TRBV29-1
CSVVRVSNEQYF
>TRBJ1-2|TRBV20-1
CSARGGQGVWGYTF